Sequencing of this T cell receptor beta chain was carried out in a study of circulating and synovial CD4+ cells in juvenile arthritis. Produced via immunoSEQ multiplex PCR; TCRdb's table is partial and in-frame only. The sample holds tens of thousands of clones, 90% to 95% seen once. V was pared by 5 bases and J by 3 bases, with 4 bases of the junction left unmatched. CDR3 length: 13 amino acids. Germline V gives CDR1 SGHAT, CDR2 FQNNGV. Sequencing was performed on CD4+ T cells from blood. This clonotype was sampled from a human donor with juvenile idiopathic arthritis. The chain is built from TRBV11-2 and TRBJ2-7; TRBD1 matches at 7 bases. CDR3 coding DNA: TGTGCCAGCAGCATGGGACAGAGCTACGAGCAGTACTTC. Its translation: CASSMGQSYEQYF. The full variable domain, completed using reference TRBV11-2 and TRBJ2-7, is EAGVAQSPRYKIIEKRQSVAFWCNPISGHATLYWYQQILGQGPKLLIQFQNNGVVDDSQLPKDRFSAERLKGVDSTLKIQPAKLEDSAVYLCASSMGQSYEQYFGPGTRLTVT.